These T cell receptor beta chains were read from a single sample in a study of blood T cells in healthy people across ages. TCRdb analysed the 5' RACE reads with MiXCR anew, one entry per CDR3 protein. The sample yields approximately 680,000 distinct CDR3 sequences, roughly 30% seen once. The sample comprised blood. These receptors came from a woman older than 75 in good health. Each CDR3 is given with its conserved first and last residue.

TRBV5-1,TRBJ1-4,CASSLTVRKANEKLFF
TRBV5-1,TRBJ1-6,CASSLGDMRGSPLHF
TRBV24-1,TRBJ2-1,CATSVARGDEQFF
TRBV6-1,TRBJ1-5,CASSEAQQQPQHF
TRBV12-3/TRBV12-4,TRBJ2-3,CASGGQGVKTDTQYF
TRBV7-2,TRBJ2-3,CASSSELTTQYF
TRBV20-1,TRBJ1-2,CSARNPGQGNYGYTF
TRBV4-2,TRBJ2-5,CASSPLLRGETQYF
TRBV7-2,TRBJ2-5,CASSPQHPQETQYF
TRBV10-3,TRBJ2-7,CAISDSGSYEQYF
TRBV5-5,TRBJ2-1,CASSLARASGGNEQFF
TRBV10-3,TRBJ1-5,CAISVTDSNQPQHF
TRBV4-3,TRBJ2-2,CASSHDFFTGELFF
TRBV7-2,TRBJ2-7,CASSFDGSHYEQYF
TRBV27,-,CASSFVGHEQYF
TRBV30,TRBJ1-2,CAWRVGFSGPGYTF
TRBV19,TRBJ2-1,CASLGQGNNEQFF
TRBV7-2,TRBJ2-6,CASSLGGGVGANVLTF
TRBV29-1,TRBJ2-1,CSVGGDNTKQFF
TRBV20-1,TRBJ1-1,CSATPGQGATEAFF
TRBV20-1,TRBJ2-7,CSAARDGYSYEQYF
TRBV20-1,TRBJ1-2,CSATTGGHGYTF
TRBV7-9,-,CASSFPLAGARPKTQFF
TRBV10-3,TRBJ1-3,CAILGVGGNTIYF
TRBV11-2,TRBJ2-3,CASSSGPGLAGGVTDTQYF
TRBV6-1,TRBJ2-3,CASIWSGGASTDTQYF
TRBV29-1,TRBJ2-5,CSVAATSGRETQYF
TRBV30,TRBJ1-5,CAWSGTGDQPQHF
TRBV7-2,TRBJ2-3,CASSLRASGGSGGPDTQYF
TRBV7-2,-,CASRPPGTAYNEQYF
TRBV6-5,TRBJ1-5,CASSRGTDQPQHF
TRBV6-5,TRBJ1-1,CASKEGLNTEAFF
TRBV4-3,TRBJ1-5,CASSLFRGSGQPQHF
TRBV20-1,TRBJ2-5,CSATRQNQETQYF
TRBV20-1,TRBJ1-2,CSARTPSYGYTF
TRBV7-2,TRBJ1-1,CASSRQGNTEAFF
TRBV20-1,TRBJ1-5,CSAFLAGLSQPQHF
TRBV20-1,TRBJ2-1,CSARVATLVDNEQFF
TRBV3-1,TRBJ2-7,CASSQGRTESYEQYF
TRBV30,TRBJ1-3,CAWGQGISGNTIYF
TRBV6-5,TRBJ1-1,CASSPPEGRAFF